This paragraph reports one T cell receptor beta chain. Its cognate antigen is unknown. The data derive from a study of T cells expressing NK-cell markers. Across the study: The study drew TCR beta repertoires from sorted CD3+CD56+NKG2C+, CD3+CD56+NKG2C- and CD3+CD56-NKG2C+ T cells. The study sequenced eight donors, seven HCMV-seropositive and one seronegative.

Study outcomes and limitations: Dominant NKG2C+ clonotypes made up roughly 1.0-8% of CD8+ T cells in roughly six donors.

The germline CDR1 and CDR2 sequences are KGHSH and LQKENI. The CDR3 covers 13 residues. What made the TCR beta cDNA was 5'RACE template switching with UMIs. One entry per CDR3 protein, without DNA, is what TCRdb gives after re-calling the 5' RACE reads. This sample's clone table lists some 340,000 distinct CDR3 sequences. This rearrangement joins TRBV18 to TRBJ2-7. The clonotype comes from a man between 18 and 69 years old in good health. Input material: blood T cells: a sorted CD56 or NKG2C T cell subset, CD4+ or CD8+ T cells, or bulk PBMC T cells (not recorded which). CDR3 protein: CASRRQETYEQYF.